This T cell receptor beta chain came from a study of CD8+ T cells in alopecia areata (dated by TCRdb to between 2018 and 2020). Regarding the study in general: Treated patients were enrolled in an open-label pilot trial of oral tofacitinib, 5 to 10 mg twice daily, for moderate-to-severe alopecia areata. Patients received tofacitinib for 6 to 18 months and were then followed off drug for 6 months to check for delayed response and recurrence. Disease severity in treated patients was measured with the SALT score, which quantifies the percentage of affected scalp surface area. High-throughput TCRbeta sequencing was used to examine T cell clonal expansion in alopecia areata in both the C3H/HeJ mouse model and human patients. In humans, TCRbeta sequencing was performed on scalp tissue and on sorted CD4+ and CD8+ peripheral blood T cells from healthy controls and from patients with patchy or totalis/universalis alopecia areata. Biopsies were taken from tofacitinib-treated patients at baseline and at 4 and 24 weeks of treatment, and a later scalp biopsy was taken in several of the tofacitinib-treated patients. Clonality in the scalp was compared among normal scalp (n=4), patchy alopecia areata scalp (n=8), and alopecia totalis/universalis scalp (n=8). RNA was extracted with the PAXgene miRNA kit for fixed scalp, the miRNeasy kit for PBMCs, and the RNeasy kit for mouse skin. Amplification of TCRbeta CDR3 regions was done by immunoSEQ multiplex PCR using 35 Vbeta forward primers and 13 Jbeta reverse primers. The paper's findings and limits, for the study overall: Higher clonality and more expanded CD8+ clones were observed in lesional scalp than in normal scalp, particularly in alopecia totalis/universalis, a finding suggestive of antigenic drive. Tofacitinib significantly lowered scalp clonality and the number of expanded CD8+ clones among the top 100 scalp clones. Because the treated cohort was small and had only one nonresponder, larger studies are needed to examine links between baseline CD8+ expansion and response. Many expanded lesional clones were found to persist in scalp and blood during tofacitinib treatment, and relapse after treatment cessation may be partly explained by this persistence. Shared TCR sequences between patients were less evident than in mice, which may be partly attributable to HLA diversity in the patient population. Unlike mouse skin, which is dominated by gammadelta T cells, normal human skin has resident alphabeta T cells that are also sequenced, and this complicates analysis of the scalp TCR repertoire.

The junction shows trimming of 2 bases on V and 1 base on J, plus 5 bases between the germline ends. Including the terminal cysteine and phenylalanine, the CDR3 comprises 14 residues. Only the CDR3 DNA stays, 42 bases, in frame from base 1. CDR1 SNHLY and CDR2 FYNNEI are derived from the germline V gene. This specimen's time point label, interpreted: 20 to 30 weeks on oral tofacitinib. The intended sense of this specimen's treatment or condition label: oral pan-JAK inhibitor, 5-10 mg twice daily. Lesional scalp punch biopsies and peripheral blood were collected from alopecia areata patients. PBMCs were isolated by density centrifugation and stained for CD3, CD4 and CD8, and CD4+ and CD8+ T cells were sorted on a FACSAria. The library was obtained by the immunoSEQ multiplex PCR assay. RNA was extracted from all samples and reverse transcribed into cDNA as template for TCR sequencing. SuperScript III was used to make first-strand cDNA, primed with a 2:1 mix of oligo-dT and random hexamers. A synthetic immune receptor repertoire was used to gauge amplification bias, and whatever bias remained was removed computationally. The paper's processing steps were these. Raw reads were preprocessed for error removal, and CDR3 was defined according to IMGT conventions as running from the conserved cysteine to phenylalanine. Clonality was computed by normalizing Shannon entropy by log2 of the number of productive unique TCRs and subtracting the result from 1. Whether scalp clones were CD4 or CD8 was inferred by matching scalp TCRbeta sequences against CD4 and CD8 repertoires sorted from blood. The clones in this table, taken by TCRdb from immuneACCESS, are in-frame only. Not every clone is retained; where verified, under half of the shortfall comes from an unresolved V gene, and the cause of the rest is unknown. V and J calls and clone size come straight from that table; D and trimming were deduced from the DNA. Here the sample has 150,000 to 200,000 clones; roughly 60% occur a single time. The ten largest clones add up to under 1.2% of the sample.

This clone was detected only a few times. This clone's antigen is unknown. No qualities accompany the bases; no much larger clone lies one base away. The receptor was isolated from a human donor with alopecia areata. Here the sequenced sample was CD4+ T cells sorted from blood, taken at week 24, from a patient treated with tofacitinib. The sequence joins TRBV2 to TRBJ2-2, with no D gene named confidently. The nucleotide sequence reads as follows: TGTGCCAGCAGTGAATTGGGGAACACCGGGGAGCTGTTTTTT. This yields the protein CASSELGNTGELFF.